The T cell receptor beta chain under discussion was sequenced for a study of blood T cell repertoires in COVID-19. Sequenced by immunoSEQ multiplex PCR; TCRdb stores in-frame clones only, minus some. The sample has roughly 250,000 clones, under 95% seen once. V shed 4 bases and J 3 bases; nucleotides not matched to a gene: 7. The CDR3 extends over 15 amino acids. CDR1 is SGHKS and CDR2 is YYEKEE in the germline V gene (reference sequence). The V and J genes are TRBV5-5 and TRBJ2-3, with 8 bases lining up with TRBD2. This receptor was taken from a woman between 35 and 50 years old with acute COVID-19. Sequenced: PBMCs or T cells enriched from blood (not recorded which). CDR3 sequence (DNA): TGTGCCAGCAGCGCCCCGGGAGGGGGAACAGATACGCAGTATTTT. Protein sequence: CASSAPGGGTDTQYF. The full variable domain, rest sourced from reference TRBV5-5 and TRBJ2-3, is DAGVTQSPTHLIKTRGQQVTLRCSPISGHKSVSWYQQVLGQGPQFIFQYYEKEERGRGNFPDRFSARQFPNYSSELNVNALLLGDSALYLCASSAPGGGTDTQYFGPGTRLTVL.